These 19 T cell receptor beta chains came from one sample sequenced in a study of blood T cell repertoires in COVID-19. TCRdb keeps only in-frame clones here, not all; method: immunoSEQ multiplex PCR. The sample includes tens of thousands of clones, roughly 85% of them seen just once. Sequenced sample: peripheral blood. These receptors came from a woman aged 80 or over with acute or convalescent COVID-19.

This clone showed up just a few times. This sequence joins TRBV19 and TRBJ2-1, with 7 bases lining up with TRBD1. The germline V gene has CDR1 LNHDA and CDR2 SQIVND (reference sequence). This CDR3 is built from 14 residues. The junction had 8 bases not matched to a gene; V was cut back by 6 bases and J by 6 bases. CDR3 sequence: CASRPQGPGNEQFF. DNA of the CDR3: TGTGCCAGTAGACCACAGGGGCCTGGCAATGAGCAGTTCTTC.

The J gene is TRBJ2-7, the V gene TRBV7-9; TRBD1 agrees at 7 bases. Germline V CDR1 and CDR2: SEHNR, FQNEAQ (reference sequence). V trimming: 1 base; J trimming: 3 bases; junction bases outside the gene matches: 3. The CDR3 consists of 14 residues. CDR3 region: CASSLGSGGYEQYF. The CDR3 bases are TGTGCCAGCAGCTTAGGGTCAGGGGGCTACGAGCAGTACTTC.

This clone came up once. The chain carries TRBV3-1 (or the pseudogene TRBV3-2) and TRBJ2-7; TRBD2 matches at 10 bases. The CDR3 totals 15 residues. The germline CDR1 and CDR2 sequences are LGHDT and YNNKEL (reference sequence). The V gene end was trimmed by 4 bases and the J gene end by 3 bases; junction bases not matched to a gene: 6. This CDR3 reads CASSRALAGGYEQYF. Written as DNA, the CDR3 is TGTGCCAGCAGCCGAGCCTTAGCGGGGGGCTACGAGCAGTACTTC.

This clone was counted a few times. The CDR3 DNA sequence: TGCGCCAGCAGCTTGGTTCAGGGAATGGGAGATACGCAGTATTTT. Translating it yields CASSLVQGMGDTQYF. This chain joins TRBV5-1 and TRBJ2-3; D possibly corresponds to TRBD1 (5 bases). The CDR3 runs to 15 residues. CDR1 is SGHRS, CDR2 YFSETQ, per germline. Between the trimmed V and J ends, which lost 0 bases and 5 bases, there was a span of 13 bases.

The CDR3 reads CASSQQGVLYEQYF. In DNA form, the CDR3 reads TGTGCCAGCAGCCAACAGGGGGTCCTCTACGAGCAGTACTTC. The rearrangement joins TRBV2 to TRBJ2-7, with TRBD1 matching over 8 bases. V dropped 6 bases and J dropped 3; count of bases not matched to a gene: 7. Germline V CDR1 and CDR2: SNHLY, FYNNEI. This CDR3 comprises 14 residues.

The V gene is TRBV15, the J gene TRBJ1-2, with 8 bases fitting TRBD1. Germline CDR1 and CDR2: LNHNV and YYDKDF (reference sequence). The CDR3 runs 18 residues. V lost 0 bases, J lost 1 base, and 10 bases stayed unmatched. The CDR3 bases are TGTGCCACCAGCAGAGAGAAAAACAGGGGGGGAGGTAACTATGGCTACACCTTC. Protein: CATSREKNRGGGNYGYTF.

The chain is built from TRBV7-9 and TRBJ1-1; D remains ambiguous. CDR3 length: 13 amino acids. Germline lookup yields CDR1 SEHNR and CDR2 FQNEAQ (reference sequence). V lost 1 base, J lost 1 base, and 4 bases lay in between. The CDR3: CASSLGQNTEAFF. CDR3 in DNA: TGTGCCAGCAGCTTAGGACAGAACACTGAAGCTTTCTTT.

The CDR3 sequence is CASSPGLAGGGVGSDTQYF. The CDR3, as DNA: TGCGCCAGCAGCCCCGGACTAGCGGGAGGGGGAGTTGGTTCAGATACGCAGTATTTT. The gene calls are TRBV5-1 and TRBJ2-3; 15 nucleotides agree with TRBD2. Germline V gene lookup returns CDR1 SGHRS and CDR2 YFSETQ. V trimming: 4 bases; J trimming: 4 bases; junction bases outside the gene matches: 13. CDR3 length: 19 amino acids.

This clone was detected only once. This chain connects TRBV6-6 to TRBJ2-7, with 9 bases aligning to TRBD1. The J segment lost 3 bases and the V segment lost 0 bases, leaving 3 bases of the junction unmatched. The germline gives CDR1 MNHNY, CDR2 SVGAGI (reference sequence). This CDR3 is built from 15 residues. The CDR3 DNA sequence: TGTGCCAGCAGTTACTCAGGACAGGGGAGCTACGAGCAGTACTTC. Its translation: CASSYSGQGSYEQYF.

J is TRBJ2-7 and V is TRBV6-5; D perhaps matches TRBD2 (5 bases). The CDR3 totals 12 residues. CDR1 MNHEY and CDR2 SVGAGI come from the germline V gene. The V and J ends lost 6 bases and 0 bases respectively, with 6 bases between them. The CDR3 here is CASRLASYEQYF. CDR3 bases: TGTGCCAGCAGGCTAGCCTCCTACGAGCAGTACTTC.

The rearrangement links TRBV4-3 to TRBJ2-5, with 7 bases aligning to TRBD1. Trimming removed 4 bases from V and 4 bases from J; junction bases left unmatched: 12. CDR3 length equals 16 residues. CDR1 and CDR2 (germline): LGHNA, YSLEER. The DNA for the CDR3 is TGCGCCAGCAGCCCCTGGACAGGAGTTACGGGAGAGACCCAGTACTTC. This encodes CASSPWTGVTGETQYF.

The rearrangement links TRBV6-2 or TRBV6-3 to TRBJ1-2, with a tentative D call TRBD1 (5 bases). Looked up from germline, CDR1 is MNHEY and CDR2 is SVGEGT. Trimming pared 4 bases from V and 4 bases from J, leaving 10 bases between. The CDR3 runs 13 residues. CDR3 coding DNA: TGTGCCAGCAGTTTGAAGGGGCTCTATGGCTACACCTTC. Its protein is CASSLKGLYGYTF.

The DNA for the CDR3 is TGTGCCAGCTCTGCGGAGTTCAATTCACCCCTCCACTTT. Its translation is CASSAEFNSPLHF. J is TRBJ1-6 and V is TRBV18; D is ambiguous. This CDR3 comprises 13 residues. Trimming pared 6 bases from V and 7 bases from J, leaving 10 bases between. Germline V gene lookup returns CDR1 KGHSH and CDR2 LQKENI. The entire variable domain, with the rest obtained from reference TRBV18 and TRBJ1-6, is as follows: NAGVMQNPRHLVRRRGQEARLRCSPMKGHSHVYWYRQLPEEGLKFMVYLQKENIIDESGMPKERFSAEFPKEGPSILRIQQVVRGDSAAYFCASSAEFNSPLHFGNGTRLTVT.

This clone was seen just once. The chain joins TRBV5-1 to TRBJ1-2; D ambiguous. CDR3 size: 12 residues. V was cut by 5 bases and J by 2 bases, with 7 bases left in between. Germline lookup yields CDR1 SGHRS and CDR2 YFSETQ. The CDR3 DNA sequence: TGCGCCAGCAGAGACGGGAACTATGGCTACACCTTC. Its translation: CASRDGNYGYTF.

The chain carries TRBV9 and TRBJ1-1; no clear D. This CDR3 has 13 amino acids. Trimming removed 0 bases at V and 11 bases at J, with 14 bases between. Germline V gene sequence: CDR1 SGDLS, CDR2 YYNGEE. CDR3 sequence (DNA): TGTGCCAGCAGCGTAGATGAGGAGGAGACGGCTTTCTTT. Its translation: CASSVDEEETAFF. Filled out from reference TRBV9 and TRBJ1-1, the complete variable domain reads DSGVTQTPKHLITATGQRVTLRCSPRSGDLSVYWYQQSLDQGLQFLIQYYNGEERAKGNILERFSAQQFPDLHSELNLSSLELGDSALYFCASSVDEEETAFFGQGTRLTVV.

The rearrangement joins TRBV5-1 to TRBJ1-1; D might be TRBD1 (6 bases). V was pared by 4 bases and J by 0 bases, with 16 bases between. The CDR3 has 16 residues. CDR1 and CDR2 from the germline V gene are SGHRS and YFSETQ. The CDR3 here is CASSPDPTGLNTEAFF. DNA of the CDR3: TGCGCCAGCAGCCCGGACCCGACAGGATTGAACACTGAAGCTTTCTTT. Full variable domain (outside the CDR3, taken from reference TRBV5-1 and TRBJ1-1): KAGVTQTPRYLIKTRGQQVTLSCSPISGHRSVSWYQQTPGQGLQFLFEYFSETQRNKGNFPGRFSGRQFSNSRSEMNVSTLELGDSALYLCASSPDPTGLNTEAFFGQGTRLTVV.

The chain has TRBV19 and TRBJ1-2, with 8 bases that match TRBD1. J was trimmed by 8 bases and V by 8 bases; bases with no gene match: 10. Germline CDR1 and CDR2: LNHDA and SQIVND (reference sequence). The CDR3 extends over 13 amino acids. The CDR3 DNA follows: TGTGCCAGTCGGACAGGGAAACTCGAGGGCTACACCTTC. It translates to CASRTGKLEGYTF.

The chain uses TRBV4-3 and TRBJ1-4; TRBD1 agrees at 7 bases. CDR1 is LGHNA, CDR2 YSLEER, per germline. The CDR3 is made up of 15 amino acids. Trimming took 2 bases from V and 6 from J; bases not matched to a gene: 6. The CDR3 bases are TGCGCCAGCAGCCAACAGGGGGAGGAGTATGAAAAACTGTTTTTT. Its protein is CASSQQGEEYEKLFF.

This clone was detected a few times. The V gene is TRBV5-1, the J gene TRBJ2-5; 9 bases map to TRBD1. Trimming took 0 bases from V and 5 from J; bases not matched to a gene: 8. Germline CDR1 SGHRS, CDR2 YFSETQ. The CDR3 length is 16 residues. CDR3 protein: CASSLDLGQGRETQYF. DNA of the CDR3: TGCGCCAGCAGCTTGGATTTGGGACAGGGACGGGAGACCCAGTACTTC.